This T cell receptor (beta chain) was sequenced in a study of identical twins. General study findings and limits: Fewer insertions characterized abundant cord blood beta clonotypes, whereas memory repertoires showed none.

Trimming removed 7 bases from V and 2 bases from J, with 15 bases in between. CDR3 length: 14 amino acids. Germline CDR1 SQVTM, CDR2 ANQGSEA. As regards this clonotype: What it binds is unknown.

Template switching added a universal primer site; cDNA carried unique molecular identifiers. TCRdb used MiXCR to reprocess the 5' RACE reads, holding one entry per CDR3 protein. The sample yields about 470,000 distinct CDR3 sequences, 20% to 25% seen once. The same sample was also used in a study of T cells expressing NK-cell markers. Per that study: It was sorted CD3+CD56-NKG2C+, CD3+CD56+NKG2C- and CD3+CD56+NKG2C+ T cells that provided the TCR beta repertoires.

The chain combines TRBV29-1 with TRBJ2-1; D remains ambiguous. Sequencing was carried out using CD4+ T cells sorted from blood. The receptor was derived from a woman in her late teens or twenties in good health. The CDR3: CSGRTIAPYNEQFF. The CDR3, as DNA: TGCAGCGGCCGAACCATCGCCCCCTACAATGAGCAGTTCTTC.